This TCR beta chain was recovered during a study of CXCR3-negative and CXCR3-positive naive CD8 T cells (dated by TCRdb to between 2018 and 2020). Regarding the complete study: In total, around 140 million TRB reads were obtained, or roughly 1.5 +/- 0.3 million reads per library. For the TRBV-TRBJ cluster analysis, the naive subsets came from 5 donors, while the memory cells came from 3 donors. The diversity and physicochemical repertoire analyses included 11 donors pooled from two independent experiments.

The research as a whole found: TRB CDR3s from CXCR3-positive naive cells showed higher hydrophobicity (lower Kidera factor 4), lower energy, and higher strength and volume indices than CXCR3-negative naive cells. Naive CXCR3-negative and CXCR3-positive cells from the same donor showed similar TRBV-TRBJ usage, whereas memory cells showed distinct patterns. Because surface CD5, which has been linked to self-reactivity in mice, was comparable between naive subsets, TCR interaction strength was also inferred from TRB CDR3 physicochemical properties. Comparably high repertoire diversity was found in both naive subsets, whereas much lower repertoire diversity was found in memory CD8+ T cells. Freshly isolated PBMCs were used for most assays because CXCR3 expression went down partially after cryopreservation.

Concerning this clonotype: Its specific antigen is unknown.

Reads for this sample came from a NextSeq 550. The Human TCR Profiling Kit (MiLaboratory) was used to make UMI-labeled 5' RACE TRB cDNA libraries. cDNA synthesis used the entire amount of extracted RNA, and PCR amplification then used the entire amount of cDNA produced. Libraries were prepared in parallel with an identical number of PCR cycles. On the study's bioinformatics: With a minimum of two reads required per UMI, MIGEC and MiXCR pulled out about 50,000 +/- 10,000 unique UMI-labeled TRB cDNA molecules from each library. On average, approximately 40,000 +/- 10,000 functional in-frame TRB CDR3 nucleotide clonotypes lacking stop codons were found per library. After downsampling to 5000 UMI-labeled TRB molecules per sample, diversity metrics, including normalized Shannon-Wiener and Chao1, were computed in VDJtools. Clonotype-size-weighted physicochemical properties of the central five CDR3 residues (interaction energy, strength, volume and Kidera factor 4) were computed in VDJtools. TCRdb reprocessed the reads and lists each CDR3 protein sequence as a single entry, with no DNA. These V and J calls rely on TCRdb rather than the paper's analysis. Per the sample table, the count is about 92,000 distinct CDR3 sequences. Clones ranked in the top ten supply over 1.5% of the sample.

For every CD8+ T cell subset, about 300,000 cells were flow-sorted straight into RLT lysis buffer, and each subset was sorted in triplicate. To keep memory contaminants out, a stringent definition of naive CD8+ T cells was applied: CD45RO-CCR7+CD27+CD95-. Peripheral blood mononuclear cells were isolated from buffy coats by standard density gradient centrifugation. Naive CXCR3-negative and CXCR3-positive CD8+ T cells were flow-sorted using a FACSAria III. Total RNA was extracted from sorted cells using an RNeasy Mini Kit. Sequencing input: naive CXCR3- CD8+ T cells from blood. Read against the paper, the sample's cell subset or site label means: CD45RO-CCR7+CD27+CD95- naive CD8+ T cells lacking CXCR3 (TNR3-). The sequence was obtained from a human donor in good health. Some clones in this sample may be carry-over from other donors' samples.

The CDR3 protein: CASGDGTGGTEAFF. The chain uses TRBV4-3 and TRBJ1-1; TCRdb returns TRBD1, unconfirmable since there is no DNA. CDR1 is given as LGHNA and CDR2 as YSLEER, both from the germline V gene. Measured from the cysteine to the phenylalanine, the CDR3 is 14 residues long. No DNA sequence was recorded.